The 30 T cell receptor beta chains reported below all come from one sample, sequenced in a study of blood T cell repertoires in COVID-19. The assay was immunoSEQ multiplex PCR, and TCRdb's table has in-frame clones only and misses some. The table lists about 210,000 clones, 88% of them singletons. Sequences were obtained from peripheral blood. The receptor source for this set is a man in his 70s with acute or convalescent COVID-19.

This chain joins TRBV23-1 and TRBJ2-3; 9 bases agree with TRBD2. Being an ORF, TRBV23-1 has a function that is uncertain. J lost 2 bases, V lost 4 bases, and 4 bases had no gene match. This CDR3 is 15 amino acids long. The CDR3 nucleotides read TGCGCCAGCAGTCGGAGCGGGAGGATCACAGATACGCAGTATTTT. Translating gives CASSRSGRITDTQYF.

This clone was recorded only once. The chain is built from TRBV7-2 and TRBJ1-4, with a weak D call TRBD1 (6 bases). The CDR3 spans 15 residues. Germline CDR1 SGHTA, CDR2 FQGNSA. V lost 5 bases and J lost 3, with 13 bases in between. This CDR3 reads CASSATRGPNEKLFF. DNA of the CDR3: TGTGCCAGCAGCGCGACCAGGGGCCCTAATGAAAAACTGTTTTTT.

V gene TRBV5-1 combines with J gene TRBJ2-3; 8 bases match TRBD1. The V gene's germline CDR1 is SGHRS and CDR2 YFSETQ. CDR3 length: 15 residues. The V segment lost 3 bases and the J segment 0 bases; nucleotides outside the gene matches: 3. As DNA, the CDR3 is TGCGCCAGCAGCTCGGACAGGGCTAGCACAGATACGCAGTATTTT. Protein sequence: CASSSDRASTDTQYF.

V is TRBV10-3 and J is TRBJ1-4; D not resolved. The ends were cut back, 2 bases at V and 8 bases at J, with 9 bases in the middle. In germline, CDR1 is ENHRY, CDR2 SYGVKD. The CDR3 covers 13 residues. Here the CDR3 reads CAISEREGEKLFF. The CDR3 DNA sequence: TGTGCCATCAGTGAGCGAGAGGGAGAAAAACTGTTTTTT.

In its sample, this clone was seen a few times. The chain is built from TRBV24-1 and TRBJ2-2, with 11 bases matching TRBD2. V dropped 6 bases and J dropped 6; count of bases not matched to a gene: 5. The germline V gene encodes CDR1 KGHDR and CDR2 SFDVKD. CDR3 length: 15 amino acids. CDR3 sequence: CATSSSGRASGELFF. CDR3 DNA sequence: TGTGCCACCAGTAGTAGCGGGAGGGCCTCCGGGGAGCTGTTTTTT.

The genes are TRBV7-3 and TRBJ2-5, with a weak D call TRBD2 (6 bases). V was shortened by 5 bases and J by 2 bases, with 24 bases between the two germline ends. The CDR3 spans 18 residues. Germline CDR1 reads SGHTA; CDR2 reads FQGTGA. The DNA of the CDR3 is TGTGCCAGCAGCCTCCCGACGCTAGCGCGAGATTTGCAAGAGACCCAGTACTTC. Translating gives CASSLPTLARDLQETQYF.

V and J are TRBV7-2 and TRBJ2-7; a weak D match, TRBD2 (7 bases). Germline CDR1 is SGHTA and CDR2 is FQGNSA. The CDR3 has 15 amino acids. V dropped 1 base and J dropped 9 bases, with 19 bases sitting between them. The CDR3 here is CASSLEGGGFQVQYF. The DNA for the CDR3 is TGTGCCAGCAGCTTAGAAGGGGGGGGCTTTCAAGTGCAGTACTTC.

CDR3: CASGPSAGGRSLYSNQPQHF. The DNA of the CDR3 is TGTGCTAGTGGTCCCTCGGCAGGGGGCCGTTCCTTATATAGCAATCAGCCCCAGCATTTT. V is TRBV12-5 and J is TRBJ1-5, with 8 bases fitting TRBD1. CDR1 and CDR2 (germline): LGHNT, FRNRAP. The CDR3 is 20 amino acids. The junction had 18 bases not matched to a gene; V was cut back by 5 bases and J by 0 bases.

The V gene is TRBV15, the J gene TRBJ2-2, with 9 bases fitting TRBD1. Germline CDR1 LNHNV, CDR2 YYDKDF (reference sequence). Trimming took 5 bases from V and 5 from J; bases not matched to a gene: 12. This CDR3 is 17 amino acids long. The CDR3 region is CATSRPPGTGRTGELFF. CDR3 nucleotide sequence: TGTGCCACCAGCCGACCACCCGGGACAGGGAGAACCGGGGAGCTGTTTTTT.

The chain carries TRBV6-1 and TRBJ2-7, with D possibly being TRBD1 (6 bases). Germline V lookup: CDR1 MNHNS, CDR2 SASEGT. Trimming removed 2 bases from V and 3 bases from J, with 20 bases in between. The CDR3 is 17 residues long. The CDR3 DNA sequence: TGTGCCAGCAGTGAAACCCTAGCACGGACAGTTGTCTACGAGCAGTACTTC. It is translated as CASSETLARTVVYEQYF.

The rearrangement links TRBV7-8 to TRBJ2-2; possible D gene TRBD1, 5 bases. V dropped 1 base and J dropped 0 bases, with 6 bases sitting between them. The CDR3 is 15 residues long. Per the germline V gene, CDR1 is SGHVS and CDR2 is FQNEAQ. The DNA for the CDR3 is TGTGCCAGCAGCTTAGACAGGCCGAACACCGGGGAGCTGTTTTTT. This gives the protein CASSLDRPNTGELFF.

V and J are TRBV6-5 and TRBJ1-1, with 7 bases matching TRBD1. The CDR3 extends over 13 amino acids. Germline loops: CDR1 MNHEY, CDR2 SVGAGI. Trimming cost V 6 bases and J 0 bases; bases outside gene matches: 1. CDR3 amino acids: CASSDRVNTEAFF. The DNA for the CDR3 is TGTGCCAGCAGCGACAGGGTGAACACTGAAGCTTTCTTT.

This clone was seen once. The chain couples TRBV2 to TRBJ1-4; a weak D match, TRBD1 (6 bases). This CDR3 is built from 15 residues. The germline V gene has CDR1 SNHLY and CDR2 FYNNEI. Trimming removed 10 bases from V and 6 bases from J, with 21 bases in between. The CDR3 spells CATRRQERGYEKLFF. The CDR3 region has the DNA TGTGCCACCAGGAGACAGGAACGAGGGTATGAAAAACTGTTTTTT. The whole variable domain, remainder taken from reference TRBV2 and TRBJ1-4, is EPEVTQTPSHQVTQMGQEVILRCVPISNHLYFYWYRQILGQKVEFLVSFYNNEISEKSEIFDDQFSVERPDGSNFTLKIRSTKLEDSAMYFCATRRQERGYEKLFFGSGTQLSVL.

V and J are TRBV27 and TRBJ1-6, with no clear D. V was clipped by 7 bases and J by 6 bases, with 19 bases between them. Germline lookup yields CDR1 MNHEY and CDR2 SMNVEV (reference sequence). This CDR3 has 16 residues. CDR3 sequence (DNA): TGTGCCAGCACCTCTCTGATAGGGAGGGTTAATTCACCCCTCCACTTT. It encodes CASTSLIGRVNSPLHF.

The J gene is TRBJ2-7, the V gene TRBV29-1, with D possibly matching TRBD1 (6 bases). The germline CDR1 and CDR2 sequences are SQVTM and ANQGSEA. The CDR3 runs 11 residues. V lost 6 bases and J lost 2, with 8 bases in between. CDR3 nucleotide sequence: TGCAGCGTCAGGGGAACCTACGAGCAGTACTTC. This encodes CSVRGTYEQYF.

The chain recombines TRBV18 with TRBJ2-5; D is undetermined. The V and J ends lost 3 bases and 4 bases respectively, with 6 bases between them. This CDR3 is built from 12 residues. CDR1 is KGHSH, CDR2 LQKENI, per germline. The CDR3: CASSPVRETQYF. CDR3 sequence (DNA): TGTGCCAGCTCACCTGTCCGAGAGACCCAGTACTTC.

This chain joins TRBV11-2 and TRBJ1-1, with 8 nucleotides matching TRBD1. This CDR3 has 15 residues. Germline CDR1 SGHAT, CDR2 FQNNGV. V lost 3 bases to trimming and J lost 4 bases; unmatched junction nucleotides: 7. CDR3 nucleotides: TGTGCCAGCAGCTTCAGACAGGGGTTAAGCACTGAAGCTTTCTTT. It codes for CASSFRQGLSTEAFF.

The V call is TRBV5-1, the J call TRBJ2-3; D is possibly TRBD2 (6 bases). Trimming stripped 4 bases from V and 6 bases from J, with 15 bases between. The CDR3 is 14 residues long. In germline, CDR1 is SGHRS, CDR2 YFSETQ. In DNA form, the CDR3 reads TGCGCCAGCAGCATCTCCTATCGGGGGGATACGCAGTATTTT. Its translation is CASSISYRGDTQYF. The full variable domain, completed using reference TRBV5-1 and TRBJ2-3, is KAGVTQTPRYLIKTRGQQVTLSCSPISGHRSVSWYQQTPGQGLQFLFEYFSETQRNKGNFPGRFSGRQFSNSRSEMNVSTLELGDSALYLCASSISYRGDTQYFGPGTRLTVL.

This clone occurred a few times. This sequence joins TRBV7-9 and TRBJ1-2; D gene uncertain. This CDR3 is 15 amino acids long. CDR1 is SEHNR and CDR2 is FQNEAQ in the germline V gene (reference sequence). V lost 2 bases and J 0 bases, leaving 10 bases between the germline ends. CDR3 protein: CASSLRTETNYGYTF. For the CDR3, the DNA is TGTGCCAGCAGCTTACGTACAGAGACTAACTATGGCTACACCTTC.

The CDR3: CASSSGQGRQPQHF. The CDR3 nucleotides read TGTGCCAGCAGCTCGGGACAGGGTCGTCAGCCCCAGCATTTT. The genes are TRBV11-2 and TRBJ1-5; 9 bases are shared with TRBD1. The germline gives CDR1 SGHAT, CDR2 FQNNGV. The CDR3 length is 14 residues. After removal of 4 bases from V and 6 bases from J, the junction contained 4 bases not matched to a gene.

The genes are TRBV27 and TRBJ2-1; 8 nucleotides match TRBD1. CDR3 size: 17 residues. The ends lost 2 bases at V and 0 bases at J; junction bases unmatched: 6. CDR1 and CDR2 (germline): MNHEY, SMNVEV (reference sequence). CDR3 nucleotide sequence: TGTGCCAGCAGTTTAAGGACAGGGTTGGGCTCCTACAATGAGCAGTTCTTC. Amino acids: CASSLRTGLGSYNEQFF.

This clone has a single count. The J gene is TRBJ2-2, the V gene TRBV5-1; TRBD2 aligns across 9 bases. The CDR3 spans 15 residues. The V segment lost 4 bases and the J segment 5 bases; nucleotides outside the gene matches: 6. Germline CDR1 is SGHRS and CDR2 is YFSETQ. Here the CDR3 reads CASSLGTSSTGELFF. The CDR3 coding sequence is TGCGCCAGCAGCCTCGGGACTAGCTCGACCGGGGAGCTGTTTTTT.

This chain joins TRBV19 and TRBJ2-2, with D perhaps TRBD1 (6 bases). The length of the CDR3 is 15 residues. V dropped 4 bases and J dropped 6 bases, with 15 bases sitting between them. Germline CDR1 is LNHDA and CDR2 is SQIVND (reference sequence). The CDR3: CASSTTGTFPGELFF. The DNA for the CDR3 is TGTGCCAGTAGTACTACCGGGACATTCCCCGGGGAGCTGTTTTTT.

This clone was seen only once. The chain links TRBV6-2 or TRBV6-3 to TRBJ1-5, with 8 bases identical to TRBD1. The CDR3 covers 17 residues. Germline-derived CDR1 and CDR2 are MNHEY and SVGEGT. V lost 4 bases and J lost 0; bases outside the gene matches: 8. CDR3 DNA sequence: TGTGCCAGCAGTTGGGACAGGCGACCTAATAGCAATCAGCCCCAGCATTTT. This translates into CASSWDRRPNSNQPQHF.

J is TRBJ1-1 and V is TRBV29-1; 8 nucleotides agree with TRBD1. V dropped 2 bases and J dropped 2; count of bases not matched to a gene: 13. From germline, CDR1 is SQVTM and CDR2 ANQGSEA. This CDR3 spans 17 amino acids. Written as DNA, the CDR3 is TGCAGCGTTGAAAGAATAAGGACAGGGAAGTACAACACTGAAGCTTTCTTT. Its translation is CSVERIRTGKYNTEAFF.

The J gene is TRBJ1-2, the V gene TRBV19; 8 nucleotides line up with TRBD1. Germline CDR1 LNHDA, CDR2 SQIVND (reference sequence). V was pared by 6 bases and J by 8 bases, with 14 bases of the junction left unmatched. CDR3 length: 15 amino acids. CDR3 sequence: CASSGQGSGDRGYTF. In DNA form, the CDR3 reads TGTGCCAGTAGCGGACAGGGCTCCGGTGATCGGGGCTACACCTTC.

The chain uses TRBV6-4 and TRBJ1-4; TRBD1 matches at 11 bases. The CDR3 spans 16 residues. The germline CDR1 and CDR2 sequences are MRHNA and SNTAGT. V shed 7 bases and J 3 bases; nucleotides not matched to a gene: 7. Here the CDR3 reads CASNLDRGRANEKLFF. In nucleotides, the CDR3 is TGTGCCAGCAACCTGGACAGGGGGCGTGCTAATGAAAAACTGTTTTTT.

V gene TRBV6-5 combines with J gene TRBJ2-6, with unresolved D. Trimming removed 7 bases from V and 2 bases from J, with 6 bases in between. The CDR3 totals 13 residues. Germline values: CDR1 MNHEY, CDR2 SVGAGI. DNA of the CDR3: TGTGCCAGCACTATCCCTGGGGCCAACGTCCTGACTTTC. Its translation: CASTIPGANVLTF.

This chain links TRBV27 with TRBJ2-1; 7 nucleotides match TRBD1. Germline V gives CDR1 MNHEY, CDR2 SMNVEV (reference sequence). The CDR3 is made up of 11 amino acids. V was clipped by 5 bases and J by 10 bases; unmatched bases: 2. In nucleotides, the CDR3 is TGTGCCAGCAGTAGGGGGCTGGAGCAGTTCTTC. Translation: CASSRGLEQFF.

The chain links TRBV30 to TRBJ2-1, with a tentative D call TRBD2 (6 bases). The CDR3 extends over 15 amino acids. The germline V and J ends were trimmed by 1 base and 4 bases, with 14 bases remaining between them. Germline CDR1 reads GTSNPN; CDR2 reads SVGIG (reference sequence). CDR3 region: CAWSDLLAPYNEQFF. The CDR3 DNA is TGTGCCTGGAGTGACCTCCTAGCGCCATACAATGAGCAGTTCTTC.